This T cell receptor (beta chain) was sequenced in a study of Tregs in tolerant kidney transplant recipients. For the study at large: Related graft donors supplied nonmyeloablative bone marrow transplants, and mixed chimerism was transient. General study results and limits: Tolerant patients' donor-specific Tregs expanded beyond overall Tregs, suggesting antigen-driven growth. No direct test of biological reproducibility was done here.

Assay used: immunoSEQ multiplex PCR; TCRdb lists only in-frame clones, some missing. Of 98,000 or so clones listed, around 90% are singletons. As regards this clone: Its antigen is undetermined.

CDR1 is SGHVS, CDR2 FNYEAQ, per germline. The CDR3 extends over 15 amino acids. Trimming at V came to 4 bases and at J to 5 bases, leaving 8 bases not matched to a gene. This TCR came from a human donor who received a combined kidney and bone marrow transplant. The J gene is TRBJ2-5, the V gene TRBV7-6, with 9 bases matching TRBD1. The specimen was CD4+ T cells from blood, collected before the transplant. The CDR3 protein is CASSSQGAGGETQYF. CDR3 in DNA: TGTGCCAGCAGCTCACAGGGGGCGGGTGGGGAGACCCAGTACTTC.